One T cell receptor (beta chain) is described in this entry. Its antigen is unidentified. One end of the junction varies from germline; a read error may be responsible. Study-wide results and limits: In terms of TCR gene usage, tumor memory CD4+ T cells clustered together with blood and lymph node memory CD4+ cells, as well as with lymph node naive CD4+ cells.

The CDR3 runs 13 residues. The germline CDR1 and CDR2 sequences are SEHNR and FQNEAQ (reference sequence). Full-length variable regions came from constant-region reverse primers plus semi-nested Nested Universal Primer A PCR. TCRdb reprocessed the 5' RACE reads with MiXCR, giving one entry per CDR3 protein. This table has tens of thousands of distinct CDR3 sequences, around 26% appearing once. Sequencing used tumor-infiltrating memory CD4+ T cells sorted from the breast tumor. The subset is: memory CD4+ T cells, CD4+CD45RO+CD25-. V gene TRBV7-9 combines with J gene TRBJ1-6; D remains unclear. This receptor was obtained from a female donor with breast cancer. The CDR3 protein is CASSGLINSPPHF. CDR3 DNA: TGTGCCAGCAGCGGCCTTATAAATTCACCCCCCCACTTT.